This T cell receptor beta chain was sequenced in a study of T cells in Graves' hyperthyroidism and ophthalmopathy. Study as a whole: Peripheral blood was drawn at first diagnosis, prior to all treatment. Study-wide results and caveats: Stable hyperthyroidism was separated from ophthalmopathy by a model based on 13 V-J features. A median about 7 months before onset, the model predicted ophthalmopathy.

RNA transcripts yielded amplified TCR beta CDR3 regions. HTBI primers were used for first-round RT-PCR of the TCR CDR3. Each CDR3 protein gets one entry after TCRdb re-called the multiplex PCR reads with MiXCR. The table has hundreds of thousands of distinct CDR3 sequences, under 25% seen once. Germline loops: CDR1 SGDLS, CDR2 YYNGEE. V gave up 0 bases and J gave up 5 bases; unmatched junction bases: 4. The CDR3 covers 15 residues. This clonotype was seen a handful of times. Its cognate antigen is unknown. A NOSPECS grade of at least 4, a Clinical Activity Score of at least 3 and duration under 3 months were recorded in ophthalmopathy patients.

V gene TRBV9 combines with J gene TRBJ2-2; TRBD2 matches 7 bases. The sequence was collected from a man under 40 with Graves' ophthalmopathy. The specimen sequenced was blood. The CDR3 region has the DNA TGTGCCAGCAGCGTAGAGTCTAGCGGTACCGGGGAGCTGTTTTTT. Protein product: CASSVESSGTGELFF. Supplemented by reference TRBV9 and TRBJ2-2, the full variable domain reads DSGVTQTPKHLITATGQRVTLRCSPRSGDLSVYWYQQSLDQGLQFLIQYYNGEERAKGNILERFSAQQFPDLHSELNLSSLELGDSALYFCASSVESSGTGELFFGEGSRLTVL.